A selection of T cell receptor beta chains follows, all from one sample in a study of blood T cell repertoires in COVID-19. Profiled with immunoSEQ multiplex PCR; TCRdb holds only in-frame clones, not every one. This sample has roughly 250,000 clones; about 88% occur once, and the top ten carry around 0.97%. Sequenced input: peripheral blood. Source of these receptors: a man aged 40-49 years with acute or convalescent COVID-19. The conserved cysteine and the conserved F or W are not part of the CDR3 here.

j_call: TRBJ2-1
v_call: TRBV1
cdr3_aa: TSSQPQGWATGEYNEQF

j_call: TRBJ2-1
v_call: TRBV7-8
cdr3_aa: ASSLMAGVFYNEQF

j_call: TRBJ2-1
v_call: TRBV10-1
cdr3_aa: ASGEGQGMNEQF

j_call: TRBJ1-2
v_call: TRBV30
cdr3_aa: AWATGNYGYT

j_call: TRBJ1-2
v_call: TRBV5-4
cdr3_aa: ASSLALANYGYT

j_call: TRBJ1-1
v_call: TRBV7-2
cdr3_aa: ASSLTTGASTEAF

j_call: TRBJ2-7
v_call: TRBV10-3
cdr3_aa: AISENGRMVGSYEQY

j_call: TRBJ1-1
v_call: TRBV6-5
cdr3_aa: ASNRGPDMNTEAF

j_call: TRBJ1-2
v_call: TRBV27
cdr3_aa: ASSVFQGDGYT

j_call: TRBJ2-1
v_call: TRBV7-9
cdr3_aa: ASSFSGAYNEQF

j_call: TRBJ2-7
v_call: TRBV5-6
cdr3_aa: ASSLGQGDEQY

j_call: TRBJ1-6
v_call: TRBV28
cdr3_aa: ASRAYGTDNSPLH

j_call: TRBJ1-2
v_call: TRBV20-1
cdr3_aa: SAHRGSGYT

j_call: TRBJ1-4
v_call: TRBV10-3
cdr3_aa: AIRAGTGANEKLF

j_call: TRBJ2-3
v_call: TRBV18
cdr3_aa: ASSPGTGGPDTQY

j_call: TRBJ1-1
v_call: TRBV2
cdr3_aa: ASSEEGTTEAF

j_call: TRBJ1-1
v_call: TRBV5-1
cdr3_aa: ASSLSGRNTEAF

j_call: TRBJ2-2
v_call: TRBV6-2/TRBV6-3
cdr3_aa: TSSDGLFGMNTGELF

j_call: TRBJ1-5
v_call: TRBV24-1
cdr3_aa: ATSDGTGGNQPQH

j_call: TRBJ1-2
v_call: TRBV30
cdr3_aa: AWTIGGEVGYT

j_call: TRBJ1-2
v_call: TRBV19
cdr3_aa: ASSETGNGYT

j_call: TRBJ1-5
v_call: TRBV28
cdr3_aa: ASLPGQGIQPQH

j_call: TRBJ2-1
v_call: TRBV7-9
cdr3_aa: ASSLAVSSGGAFEQF

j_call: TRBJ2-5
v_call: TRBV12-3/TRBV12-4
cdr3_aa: ASSLLQQETQY

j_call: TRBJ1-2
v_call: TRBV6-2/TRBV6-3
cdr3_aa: ASSHRLREDYGYT

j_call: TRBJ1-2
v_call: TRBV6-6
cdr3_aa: ASSYPRDSTNYGYT

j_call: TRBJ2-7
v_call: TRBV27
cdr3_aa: ASNPPGQGNHEQY

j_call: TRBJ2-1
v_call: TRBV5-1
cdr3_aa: ASSLTGTSYNEQF

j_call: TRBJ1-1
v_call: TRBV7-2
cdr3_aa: ASSLRSTVNTEAF

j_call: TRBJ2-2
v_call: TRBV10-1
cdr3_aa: ASSSSGGAATGELF

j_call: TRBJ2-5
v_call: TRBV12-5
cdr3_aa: ASGLTGTLTTQY

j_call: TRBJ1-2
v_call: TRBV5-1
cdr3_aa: ASSLATGIGYT

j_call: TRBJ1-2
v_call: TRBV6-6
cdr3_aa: ASSSPRTVTYGYT

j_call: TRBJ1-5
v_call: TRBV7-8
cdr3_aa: ASSLGGAVSNQPQH

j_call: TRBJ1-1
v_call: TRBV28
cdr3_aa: ASSLRGGGLTEAF

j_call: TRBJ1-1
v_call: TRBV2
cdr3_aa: ASRYTGGGTWEAF

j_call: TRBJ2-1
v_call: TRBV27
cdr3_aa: ASSFGTSGGPEQF

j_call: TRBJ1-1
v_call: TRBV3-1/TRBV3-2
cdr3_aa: ASSWTGEAF

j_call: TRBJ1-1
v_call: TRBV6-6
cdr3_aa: ASTSSPGAATEAF

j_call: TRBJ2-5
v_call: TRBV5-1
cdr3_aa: ASSLDSLQETQY

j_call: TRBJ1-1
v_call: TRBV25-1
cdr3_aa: ASSLEMNTEAF

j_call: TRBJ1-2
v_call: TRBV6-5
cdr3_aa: ASADRGYGYT

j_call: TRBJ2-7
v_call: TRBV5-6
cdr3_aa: ASSIRSRGPFEQY

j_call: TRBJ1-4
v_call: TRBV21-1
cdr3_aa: ASSKEGQGAGKLF

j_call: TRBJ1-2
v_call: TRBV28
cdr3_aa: ASSQYQGRGYGYT

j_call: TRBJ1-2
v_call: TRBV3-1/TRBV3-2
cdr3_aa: ASSQGGTGGAAYGYT

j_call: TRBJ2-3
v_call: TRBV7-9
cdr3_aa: ASSFNGLTDTQY

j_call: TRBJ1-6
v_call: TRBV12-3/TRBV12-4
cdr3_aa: ASSLYDSPLH

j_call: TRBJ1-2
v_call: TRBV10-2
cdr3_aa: ASSDFDRGYT

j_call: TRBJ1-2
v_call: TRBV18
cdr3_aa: ASSLATGDYGYT

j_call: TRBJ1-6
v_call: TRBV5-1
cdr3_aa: ASSLAEADSNSPLH

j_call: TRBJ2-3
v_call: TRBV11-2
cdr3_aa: ASSSGLAGGTDTQY

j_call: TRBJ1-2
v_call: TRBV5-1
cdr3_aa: ASSLSSTGPYGYT

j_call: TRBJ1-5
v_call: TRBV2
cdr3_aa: ASSESSNQPQH

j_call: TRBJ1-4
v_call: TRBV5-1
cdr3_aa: ASSTGQGGGKLF

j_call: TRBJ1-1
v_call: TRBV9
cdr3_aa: ASSPTSGTGGNTEAF

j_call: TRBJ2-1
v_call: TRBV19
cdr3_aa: ASSMDRGGSYNEQF

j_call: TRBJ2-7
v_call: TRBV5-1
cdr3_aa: ASSLERRHYEQY

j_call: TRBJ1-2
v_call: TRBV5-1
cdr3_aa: ASSLTGDNYGYT